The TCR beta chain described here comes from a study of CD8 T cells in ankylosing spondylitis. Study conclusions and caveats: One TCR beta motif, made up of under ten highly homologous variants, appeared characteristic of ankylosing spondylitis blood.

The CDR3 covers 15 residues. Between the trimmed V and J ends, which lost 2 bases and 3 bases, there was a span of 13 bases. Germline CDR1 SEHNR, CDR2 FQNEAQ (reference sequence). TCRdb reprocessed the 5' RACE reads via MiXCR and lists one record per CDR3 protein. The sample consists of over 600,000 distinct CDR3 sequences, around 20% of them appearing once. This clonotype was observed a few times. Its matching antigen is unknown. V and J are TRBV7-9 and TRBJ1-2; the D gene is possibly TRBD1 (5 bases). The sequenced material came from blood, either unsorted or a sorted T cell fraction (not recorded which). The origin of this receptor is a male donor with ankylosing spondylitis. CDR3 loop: CASSLPPGTDYGYTF. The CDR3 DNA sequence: TGTGCCAGCAGCTTACCGCCTGGGACGGACTATGGCTACACCTTC.